This TCR beta chain was obtained from a study of beta chain features in type 1 diabetes. Whole-study context: Healthy donors resembled patients in age, gender and cell yields.

Expressed TCRB transcripts were sequenced because the isolated RNA had all been reverse transcribed beforehand. Generated by immunoSEQ multiplex PCR, the TCRdb table keeps only in-frame clones and is missing some. The sample yields about 150,000 clones, roughly 8% seen once. Study-wide findings and caveats: Moderately but significantly shorter TCRB CDR3s were found in Type 1 diabetes patients in all four CD4+ subsets. More deletions and fewer insertions at VDJ junctions were found in patients with type 1 diabetes.

Germline V CDR1 and CDR2: PRHDT, FYEKMQ (reference sequence). The CDR3 contains 15 residues. The V gene end was trimmed by 1 base and the J gene end by 10 bases; junction bases not matched to a gene: 5. Regarding this clone: Its antigen is undetermined.

Sequenced sample: central memory CD4+ T cells from blood. The sequence derives from a man between 18 and 29 years old in good health. The rearrangement uses TRBV13 and TRBJ1-6; 9 positions match TRBD1. CDR3 bases: TGTGCCAGCAGCTTAGCAGGGACAGGGAGCTCACCCCTCCACTTT. Protein product: CASSLAGTGSSPLHF.